The T cell receptor (beta chain) described here comes from a study of shared clonotypes between healthy human individuals (dated by TCRdb to 2020 to 2022). About the investigation overall: The cohort included three men and a couple of women between 18 and 49 years of age. Per donor, three plates each were used for CD4 naive and CD4 memory, two for CD8 naive, and one for CD8 memory. To estimate repertoire size and how much clonotype sharing occurs between individuals, the study deeply sequenced the blood TCR repertoires of about five healthy adults. Libraries were prepared and TCR repertoires were sequenced by different laboratories using diverse techniques, in order to increase sequencing depth and limit assay-specific biases. Leukapheresis yielded between about 0.8 and 9.5 billion PBMCs per donor.

From the cysteine through the phenylalanine, the CDR3 covers 14 amino acids. Here the CDR3 DNA is all that survives: 42 bases in frame from base 1. Trimming at the junction amounts to 5 bases on V and 3 bases on J, and the germline ends lie 14 bases apart. For CDR1 and CDR2, the germline V gene lists MNHEY and SVGAGI. Using the deep immunoSEQ assay, TCR CDR3 regions were amplified from genomic DNA by multiplex PCR. For each cell subset, the extracted genomic DNA was distributed evenly across all wells of several immunoSEQ 96-well plates, and each plate served as one replicate. Each replicate PCR for sorted subsets received around 200 ng genomic DNA, equal to about 30,000 T cell genomes. The purified libraries were quantified using a Qubit 3.0 fluorometer, sized with a Bioanalyzer 2100, and then quantified again using the KAPA Library Quantification kit. A separate single-read 150-cycle Illumina NextSeq 550 flow cell was used to sequence each immunoSEQ 96-well plate. In the paper's pipeline: The immunoSEQ output contained only junctional sequences without quality scores, so filtering could not match that applied to full-length reads. To assign V/J genes and CDR3, sequences were annotated against IMGT germline references using PyIR, a Python wrapper for IgBLAST v1.9. Reads were removed for weak V/J assignments (E-value above 1e-6), missing CDR3, stop codons, out-of-frame junctions, or ambiguous translated residues. V3J clonotypes were defined as sequences sharing an identical inferred V gene, J gene, and CDR3 amino acid sequence. Percentage overlap between repertoires was computed as shared unique clonotypes divided by the size of the smaller repertoire. Three approaches were used to assess repertoire richness: RTK rarefaction, the Chao1 estimator, and Recon v2.1 estimates of unobserved clonotypes. OLGA was used to compute generation probabilities for all TCRbeta clonotypes that the gDNA method yielded from a handful of donors. TCRdb's version of the immuneACCESS table is confined to in-frame rearrangements and falls short of the full clone set. An unresolved V gene accounts for under half of the shortfall where checked; the remainder is of unknown origin. V and J calls and clone size come straight from that table; D and trimming were deduced from the DNA. Within this sample are over a million clones, with more than 65% of them counted one time only. The ten top clones hold roughly 1.5% of the sample.

Points the paper makes about the study in general: Across a handful of donors, around 5% of naive CD4, roughly 3.5% of naive CD8, around 2.1% of memory CD4, and approximately 0.4% of memory CD8 clonotypes were shared. Pairwise subsampling led to the expectation that sequencing depth would affect the degree of clonotype sharing among donors. Sampling was restricted to blood, and TCR repertoires in tissue are likely to differ from TCR repertoires in blood. Naive subsets generally had larger estimated clonotype richness than memory subsets did. Even with the large sequencing depth, rarefaction of the sorted-subset datasets indicated that sequencing was incomplete. The genetic and exposure-history diversity represented was limited by the small number of donors. Compared with non-shared clonotypes, clonotypes shared by all four sorted-subset donors had higher generation probabilities.

Healthy HIV-negative adults with no recently reported acute infections or vaccinations were included as donors. All donors were Caucasian adults living in Nashville, Tennessee, USA. CD4+ T cells were enriched by magnetic negative selection; naive cells were then positively selected on CD45RA, and the negative fraction formed the memory subset. Blood was obtained by leukapheresis, after which PBMCs were separated by Ficoll-Histopaque density gradient centrifugation and cryopreserved in liquid nitrogen vapor phase. Analytical flow cytometry was used to check the purity and quantity of each magnetically sorted T cell population. Genomic DNA was isolated from each sorted fraction and quantified by UV absorbance on a Nanodrop 2000c. Comments on this clone: Its binding antigen is unknown. Nothing much larger sits one base from this clone, and base qualities are not available.

The sample was memory CD4+ T cells sorted from blood. The sample's cell subset or site label is to be understood as: CD45RA-negative fraction. The V gene is TRBV6-5 and the J gene is TRBJ2-7, with the D segment identity uncertain. This clonotype was sampled from a man between 18 and 35 years old in good health. CDR3 loop: CASSPPQNFYEQYF. The bases read TGTGCCAGCAGTCCTCCGCAGAATTTCTACGAGCAGTACTTC.